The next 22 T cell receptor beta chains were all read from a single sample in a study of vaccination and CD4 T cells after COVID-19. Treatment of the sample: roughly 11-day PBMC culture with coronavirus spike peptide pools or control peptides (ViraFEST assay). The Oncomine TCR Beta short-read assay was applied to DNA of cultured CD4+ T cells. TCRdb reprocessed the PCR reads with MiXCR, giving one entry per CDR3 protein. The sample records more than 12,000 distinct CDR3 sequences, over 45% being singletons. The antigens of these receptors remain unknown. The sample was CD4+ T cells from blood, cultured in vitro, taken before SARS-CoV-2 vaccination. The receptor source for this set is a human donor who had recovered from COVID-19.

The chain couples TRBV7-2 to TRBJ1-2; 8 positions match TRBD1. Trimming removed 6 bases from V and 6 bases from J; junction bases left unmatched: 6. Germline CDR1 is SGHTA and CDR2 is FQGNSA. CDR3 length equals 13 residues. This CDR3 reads CASRVDRENGYTF. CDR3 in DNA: TGTGCCAGCAGGGTGGACAGGGAGAATGGCTACACCTTC.

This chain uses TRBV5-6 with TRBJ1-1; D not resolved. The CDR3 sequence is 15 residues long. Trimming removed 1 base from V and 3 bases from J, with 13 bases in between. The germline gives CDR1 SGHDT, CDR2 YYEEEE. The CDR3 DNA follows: TGTGCCAGCAGCTTGATAATAAAAGGGTACACTGAAGCTTTCTTT. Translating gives CASSLIIKGYTEAFF.

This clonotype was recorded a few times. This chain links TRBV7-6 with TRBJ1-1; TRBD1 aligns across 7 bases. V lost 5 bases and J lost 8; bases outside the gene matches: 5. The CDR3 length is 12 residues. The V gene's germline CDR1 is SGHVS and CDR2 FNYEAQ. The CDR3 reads CASSLGQDEAFF. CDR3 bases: TGTGCCAGCAGCCTAGGACAGGACGAAGCTTTCTTT.

CDR3 amino acids: CASSYFAGGQYLGELFF. DNA for the CDR3: TGTGCCAGCAGTTACTTTGCGGGGGGCCAATACCTCGGGGAGCTGTTTTTT. J is TRBJ2-2 and V is TRBV6-2 or TRBV6-3; 8 positions match TRBD2. The junction had 11 bases not matched to a gene; V was cut back by 1 base and J by 7 bases. The germline V gene encodes CDR1 MNHEY and CDR2 SVGEGT. The CDR3 covers 17 residues.

This chain's CDR3 is CASTPDQYTGELFF. As DNA, the CDR3 is TGTGCCAGCACCCCAGACCAGTACACCGGGGAGCTGTTTTTT. The chain joins TRBV7-2 to TRBJ2-2; D not resolved. Trimming cost V 7 bases and J 3 bases, with 12 bases left between them. Germline V gives CDR1 SGHTA, CDR2 FQGNSA. This CDR3 contains 14 residues.

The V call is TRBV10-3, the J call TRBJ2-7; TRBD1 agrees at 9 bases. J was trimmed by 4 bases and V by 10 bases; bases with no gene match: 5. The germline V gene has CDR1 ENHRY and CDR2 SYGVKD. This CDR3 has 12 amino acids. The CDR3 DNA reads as TGTGCCACCAAGACAGGGGGTTACGAGCAGTACTTC. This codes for CATKTGGYEQYF.

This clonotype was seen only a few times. CDR3 sequence: CASSLREKGRDEQYF. For the CDR3, the DNA is TGTGCCAGCAGCTTAAGGGAGAAGGGCCGCGACGAGCAGTACTTC. The V gene is TRBV7-2, the J gene TRBJ2-7, with D possibly being TRBD2 (5 bases). V was shortened by 2 bases and J by 5 bases, with 16 bases between the two germline ends. Germline V gene sequence: CDR1 SGHTA, CDR2 FQGNSA. There are 15 residues in the CDR3.

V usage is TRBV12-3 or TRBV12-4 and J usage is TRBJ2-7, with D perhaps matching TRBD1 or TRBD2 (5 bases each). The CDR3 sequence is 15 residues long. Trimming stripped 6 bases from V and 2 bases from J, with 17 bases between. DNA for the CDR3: TGTGCCAGCAGCCCAGGGTCCGGGGCCACCTACGAGCAGTACTTC. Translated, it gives CASSPGSGATYEQYF.

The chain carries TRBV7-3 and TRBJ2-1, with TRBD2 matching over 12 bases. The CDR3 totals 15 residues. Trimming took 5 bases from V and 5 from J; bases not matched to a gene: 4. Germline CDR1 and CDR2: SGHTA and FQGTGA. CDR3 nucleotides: TGTGCCAGCAGCCCTAGCGGGGGGGCCCACAATGAGCAGTTCTTC. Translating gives CASSPSGGAHNEQFF.

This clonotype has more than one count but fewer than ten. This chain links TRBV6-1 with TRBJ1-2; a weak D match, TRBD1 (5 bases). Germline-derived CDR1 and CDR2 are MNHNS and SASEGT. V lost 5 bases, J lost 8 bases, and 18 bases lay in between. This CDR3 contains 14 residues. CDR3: CASSLRGRLRGYTF. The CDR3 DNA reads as TGTGCCAGCAGTCTCCGGGGCCGATTGAGAGGCTACACCTTC.

Here the CDR3 DNA reads TGTGCCTGGAGTGTCTCGGGAAATCAGCCCCAGCATTTT. Its translation: CAWSVSGNQPQHF. The gene calls are TRBV30 and TRBJ1-5, with unresolved D. The CDR3 totals 13 residues. Germline V CDR1 and CDR2: GTSNPN, SVGIG (reference sequence). Trimming cost V 0 bases and J 4 bases, with 7 bases left between them.

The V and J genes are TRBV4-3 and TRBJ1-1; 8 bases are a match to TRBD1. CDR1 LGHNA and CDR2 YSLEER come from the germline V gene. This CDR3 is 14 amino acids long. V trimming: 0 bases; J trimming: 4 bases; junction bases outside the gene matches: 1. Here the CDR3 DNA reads TGCGCCAGCAGCCAAGAGGACAGGGTCACTGAAGCTTTCTTT. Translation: CASSQEDRVTEAFF.

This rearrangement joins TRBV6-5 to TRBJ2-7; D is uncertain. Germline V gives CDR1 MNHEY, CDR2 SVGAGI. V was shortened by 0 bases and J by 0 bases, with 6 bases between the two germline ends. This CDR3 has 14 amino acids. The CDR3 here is CASSYSPGSYEQYF. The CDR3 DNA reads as TGTGCCAGCAGTTACTCACCAGGCTCCTACGAGCAGTACTTC.

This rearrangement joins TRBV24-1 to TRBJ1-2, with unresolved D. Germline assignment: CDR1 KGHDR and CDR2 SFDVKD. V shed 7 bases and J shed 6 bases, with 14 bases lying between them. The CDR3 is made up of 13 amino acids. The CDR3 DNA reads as TGTGCCACCAGATCTACAGCGAAAGATGGCTACACCTTC. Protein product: CATRSTAKDGYTF.

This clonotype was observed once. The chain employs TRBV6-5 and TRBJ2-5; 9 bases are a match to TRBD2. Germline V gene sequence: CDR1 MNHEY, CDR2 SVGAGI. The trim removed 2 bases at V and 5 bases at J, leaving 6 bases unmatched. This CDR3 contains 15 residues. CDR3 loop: CASSYKGLARETQYF. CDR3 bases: TGTGCCAGCAGTTACAAGGGACTAGCACGCGAGACCCAGTACTTC.

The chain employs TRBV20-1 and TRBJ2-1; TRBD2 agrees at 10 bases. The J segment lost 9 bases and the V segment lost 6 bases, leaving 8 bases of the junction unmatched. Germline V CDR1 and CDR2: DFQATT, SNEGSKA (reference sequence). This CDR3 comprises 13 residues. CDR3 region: CSAQREGGSEQFF. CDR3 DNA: TGCAGTGCCCAGCGGGAGGGCGGGAGTGAGCAGTTCTTC.

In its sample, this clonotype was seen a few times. The CDR3 sequence: CASSMGGGEQYF. The CDR3 nucleotides are TGTGCCAGTAGTATGGGAGGGGGCGAGCAGTACTTC. The chain is built from TRBV19 and TRBJ2-7; D may be TRBD2 (7 bases). Trimming took off 3 bases at V and 6 bases at J, with 9 bases between the two ends. CDR3 length: 12 residues. Germline values: CDR1 LNHDA, CDR2 SQIVND (reference sequence).

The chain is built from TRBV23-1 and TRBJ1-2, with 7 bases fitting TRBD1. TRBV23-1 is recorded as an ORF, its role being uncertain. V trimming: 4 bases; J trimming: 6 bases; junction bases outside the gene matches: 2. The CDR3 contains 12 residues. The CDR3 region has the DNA TGCGCCAGCAGTCTAACAGGGGATGGCTACACCTTC. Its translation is CASSLTGDGYTF.

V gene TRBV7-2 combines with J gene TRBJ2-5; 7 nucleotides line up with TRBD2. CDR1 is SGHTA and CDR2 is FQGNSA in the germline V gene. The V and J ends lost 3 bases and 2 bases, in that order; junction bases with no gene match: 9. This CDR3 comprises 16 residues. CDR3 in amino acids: CASSLGGTTGQETQYF. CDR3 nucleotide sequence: TGTGCCAGCAGCTTGGGAGGGACCACTGGGCAAGAGACCCAGTACTTC.

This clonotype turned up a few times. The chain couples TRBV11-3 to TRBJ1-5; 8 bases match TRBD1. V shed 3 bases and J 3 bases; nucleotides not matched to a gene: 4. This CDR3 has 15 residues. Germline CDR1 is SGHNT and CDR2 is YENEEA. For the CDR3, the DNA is TGTGCCAGCAGCTTCGTCAGGGGGCACAATCAGCCCCAGCATTTT. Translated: CASSFVRGHNQPQHF.

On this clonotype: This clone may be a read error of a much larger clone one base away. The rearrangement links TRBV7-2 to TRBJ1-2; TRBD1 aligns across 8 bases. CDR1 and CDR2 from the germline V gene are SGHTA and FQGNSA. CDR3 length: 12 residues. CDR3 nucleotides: TGTGCCGGCAGTCAGGACAGGGCTGGCTACACCTTC. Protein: CAGSQDRAGYTF.

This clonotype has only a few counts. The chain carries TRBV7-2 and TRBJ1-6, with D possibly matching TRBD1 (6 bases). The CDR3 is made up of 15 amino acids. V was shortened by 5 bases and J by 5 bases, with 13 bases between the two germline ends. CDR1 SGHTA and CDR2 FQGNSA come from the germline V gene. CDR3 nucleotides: TGTGCCAGCAGCCCGAAACAGGGAAATAATTCACCCCTCCACTTT. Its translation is CASSPKQGNNSPLHF.